Below, 13 T cell receptor beta chains from the same sample are listed, as sequenced in a study of cytotoxic CD8 clonotypes in ibrutinib-treated CLL. TCRdb's table, derived via immunoSEQ multiplex PCR, lists solely in-frame clones and lacks some. Of more than 30,000 clones in the sample, more than 65% were seen once. Sequencing used PBMCs, obtained before ibrutinib treatment. These receptor sequences come from a human donor with chronic lymphocytic leukemia.

This clone was recorded only once. The chain couples TRBV7-9 to TRBJ2-5; 12 positions match TRBD2. There are 15 residues in the CDR3. CDR1 is SEHNR and CDR2 is FQNEAQ in the germline V gene (reference sequence). V was pared by 1 base and J by 4 bases, with 1 base of the junction left unmatched. The CDR3 DNA sequence: TGTGCCAGCAGCTTAGGGGGACTAGCGGGAGAGACCCAGTACTTC. Its translation is CASSLGGLAGETQYF.

The chain combines TRBV16 with TRBJ1-4; maybe TRBD1 (5 bases). The CDR3 spans 17 residues. Germline V lookup: CDR1 KGHSY, CDR2 FQNENV. The V and J ends lost 2 bases and 4 bases respectively, with 17 bases between them. Written as DNA, the CDR3 is TGTGCCAGCAGCCAACAACGTCTCGCAGGGAGTAATGAAAAACTGTTTTTT. Translated: CASSQQRLAGSNEKLFF. Full variable domain (outside the CDR3, taken from reference TRBV16 and TRBJ1-4): GEEVAQTPKHLVRGEGQKAKLYCAPIKGHSYVFWYQQVLKNEFKFLISFQNENVFDETGMPKERFSAKCLPNSPCSLEIQATKLEDSAVYFCASSQQRLAGSNEKLFFGSGTQLSVL.

In its sample, this clone was seen once. The chain links TRBV19 to TRBJ2-5; D is perhaps TRBD1 (6 bases). With 6 bases removed from V and 5 bases from J, the gap between germline ends came to 16 bases. CDR1 is LNHDA, CDR2 SQIVND, per germline (reference sequence). The CDR3 covers 14 residues. In DNA form, the CDR3 reads TGTGCCAGTAGACTAGACAGGTCCGGGGAGACCCAGTACTTC. This gives the protein CASRLDRSGETQYF.

This rearrangement joins TRBV5-1 to TRBJ1-2; a possible D gene is TRBD1 (5 bases). The CDR3 length is 16 residues. CDR1 and CDR2 from the germline V gene are SGHRS and YFSETQ. Trimming pared 4 bases from V and 7 bases from J, leaving 23 bases between. The CDR3 loop is CASSPVGELRSGGYTF. The CDR3, as DNA: TGCGCCAGCAGCCCGGTGGGGGAGCTAAGGTCGGGTGGCTACACCTTC.

DNA for the CDR3: TGTGCCAGCAGTTTAGCCGGGACTCAAAACTACGAGCAGTACTTC. It encodes CASSLAGTQNYEQYF. The chain couples TRBV6-5 to TRBJ2-7; a weak D match, TRBD2 (6 bases). From germline, CDR1 is MNHEY and CDR2 SVGAGI. Trimming removed 4 bases from V and 3 bases from J, with 16 bases in between. CDR3 length: 15 amino acids.

The chain combines TRBV29-1 with TRBJ2-3; 7 nucleotides agree with TRBD2. The CDR3 sequence is 13 residues long. The germline V gene has CDR1 SQVTM and CDR2 ANQGSEA. J was trimmed by 4 bases and V by 4 bases; bases with no gene match: 5. DNA for the CDR3: TGCAGCGTTGGTTATGCGGGAGCAGATACGCAGTATTTT. Its translation: CSVGYAGADTQYF.

V and J are TRBV30 and TRBJ1-1; D remains ambiguous. The CDR3 is made up of 13 amino acids. CDR1 and CDR2 from the germline V gene are GTSNPN and SVGIG (reference sequence). Between the trimmed V and J ends, which lost 2 bases and 3 bases, there was a span of 10 bases. The CDR3 region is CAWSWESDTEAFF. CDR3 DNA: TGTGCCTGGAGTTGGGAGTCGGACACTGAAGCTTTCTTT. Full variable domain (remainder filled in from reference TRBV30 and TRBJ1-1): SQTIHQWPATLVQPVGSPLSLECTVEGTSNPNLYWYRQAAGRGLQLLFYSVGIGQISSEVPQNLSASRPQDRQFILSSKKLLLSDSGFYLCAWSWESDTEAFFGQGTRLTVV.

J is TRBJ1-1 and V is TRBV6-6, with no clear D. Germline CDR1 MNHNY, CDR2 SVGAGI (reference sequence). V lost 2 bases and J lost 1, with 8 bases in between. CDR3 size: 14 residues. The CDR3 DNA reads TGTGCCAGCAGTTACGTCGAAAAGAACACTGAAGCTTTCTTT. It codes for CASSYVEKNTEAFF.

The DNA for the CDR3 is TGTGCCAGCAGTTTATCTGCGACAGATGGCACTGAAGCTTTCTTT. Residues: CASSLSATDGTEAFF. V and J are TRBV27 and TRBJ1-1, with D possibly being TRBD1 (5 bases). V was cut by 0 bases and J by 4 bases, with 12 bases left in between. CDR3 size: 15 residues. Germline V gene sequence: CDR1 MNHEY, CDR2 SMNVEV (reference sequence).

By share, this clone ranks as medium-sized. V gene TRBV6-1 combines with J gene TRBJ1-6; D uncertain. Germline CDR1 is MNHNS and CDR2 is SASEGT. The CDR3 is made up of 12 amino acids. The germline V and J ends were trimmed by 8 bases and 8 bases, with 10 bases remaining between them. CDR3 in DNA: TGTGCCAGCGGGCACTGGGATTCACCCCTCCACTTT. Translation gives CASGHWDSPLHF.

The CDR3 reads CASSRIPPGDSPLHF. CDR3 in DNA: TGTGCCAGCAGCCGGATACCCCCTGGGGACTCACCCCTCCACTTT. The rearrangement joins TRBV5-6 to TRBJ1-6, with D maybe TRBD1 (5 bases). The CDR3 extends over 15 amino acids. The germline gives CDR1 SGHDT, CDR2 YYEEEE. Trimming removed 4 bases from V and 10 bases from J, with 18 bases in between.

The J gene is TRBJ2-1, the V gene TRBV11-3, with D possibly matching TRBD2 (9 bases). Per germline, CDR1 SGHNT and CDR2 YENEEA. The CDR3 has 18 residues. V lost 4 bases and J lost 9, with 28 bases in between. CDR3 region: CASSSPGSSGSGQGEQFF. CDR3 DNA: TGTGCCAGCAGCTCACCCGGAAGTAGCGGGAGCGGACAGGGTGAGCAGTTCTTC.

The genes are TRBV18 and TRBJ2-7; D possibly corresponds to TRBD2 (6 bases). From germline, CDR1 is KGHSH and CDR2 LQKENI. Trimming pared 4 bases from V and 4 bases from J, leaving 11 bases between. The CDR3 has 13 amino acids. CDR3 sequence reads: CASSLEGPYEQYF. The CDR3 nucleotides are TGTGCCAGCTCACTGGAGGGACCGTACGAGCAGTACTTC.